This TCR beta chain was sequenced for a study of blood T cell repertoires in COVID-19. The CDR3 has 14 amino acids. After removal of 7 bases from V and 1 base from J, the junction contained 6 bases not matched to a gene. Per the germline V gene, CDR1 is SQVTM and CDR2 is ANQGSEA. The repertoire was sequenced with immunoSEQ multiplex PCR; TCRdb's copy has only in-frame clones and lacks some. This sample yields around 360,000 clones, of which roughly nine tenths are seen a single time; 2.5% to 3% belongs to the top ten. The TCR was taken from a woman aged 25 to 39 who had recovered from COVID-19. The sequenced sample consisted of PBMCs or T cells enriched from blood (not recorded which). This rearrangement joins TRBV29-1 to TRBJ2-3; 9 bases fit TRBD1. CDR3 sequence (DNA): TGCAGCGCTGACAGGGGGTTTCGCACAGATACGCAGTATTTT. It specifies CSADRGFRTDTQYF.